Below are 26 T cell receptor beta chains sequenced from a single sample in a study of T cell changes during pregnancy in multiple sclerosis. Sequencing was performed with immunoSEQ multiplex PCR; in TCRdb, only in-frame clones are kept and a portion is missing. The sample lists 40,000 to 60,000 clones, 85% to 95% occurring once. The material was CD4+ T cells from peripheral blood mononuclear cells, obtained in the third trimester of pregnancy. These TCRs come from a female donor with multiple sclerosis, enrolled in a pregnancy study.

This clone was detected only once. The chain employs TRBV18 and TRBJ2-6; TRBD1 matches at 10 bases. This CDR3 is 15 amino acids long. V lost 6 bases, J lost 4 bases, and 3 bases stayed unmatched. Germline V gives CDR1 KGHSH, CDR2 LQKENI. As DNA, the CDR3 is TGTGCCAGCTCGCGACAGGGGGCGGGGGCCAACGTCCTGACTTTC. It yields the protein CASSRQGAGANVLTF.

CDR3 DNA: TGCAGCGTTGATCATGTGCGAGATACGCAGTATTTT. This translates into CSVDHVRDTQYF. The chain uses TRBV29-1 and TRBJ2-3, with no clear D. This CDR3 is 12 amino acids long. Germline V gene lookup returns CDR1 SQVTM and CDR2 ANQGSEA. V was pared by 3 bases and J by 5 bases, with 9 bases between.

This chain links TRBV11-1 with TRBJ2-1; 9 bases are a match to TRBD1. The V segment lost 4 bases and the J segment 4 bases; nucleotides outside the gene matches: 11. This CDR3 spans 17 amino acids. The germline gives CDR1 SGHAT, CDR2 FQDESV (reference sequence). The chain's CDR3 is CASSWGPGQGTYNEQFF. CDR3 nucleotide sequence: TGTGCCAGCAGCTGGGGGCCGGGACAGGGAACTTACAATGAGCAGTTCTTC.

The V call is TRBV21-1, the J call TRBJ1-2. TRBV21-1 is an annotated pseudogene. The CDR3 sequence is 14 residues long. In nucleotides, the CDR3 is TGTGCCAGGACCCTGCGGGGAGTGGAATATGGCTACACCTTC. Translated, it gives CARTLRGVEYGYTF.

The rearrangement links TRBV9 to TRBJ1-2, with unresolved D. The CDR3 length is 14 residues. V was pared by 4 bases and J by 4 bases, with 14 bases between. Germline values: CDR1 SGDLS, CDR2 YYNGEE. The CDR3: CASSQTNIFYGYTF. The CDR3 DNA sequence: TGTGCCAGCAGCCAAACAAACATTTTCTATGGCTACACCTTC. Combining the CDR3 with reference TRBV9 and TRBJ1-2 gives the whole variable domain DSGVTQTPKHLITATGQRVTLRCSPRSGDLSVYWYQQSLDQGLQFLIQYYNGEERAKGNILERFSAQQFPDLHSELNLSSLELGDSALYFCASSQTNIFYGYTFGSGTRLTVV.

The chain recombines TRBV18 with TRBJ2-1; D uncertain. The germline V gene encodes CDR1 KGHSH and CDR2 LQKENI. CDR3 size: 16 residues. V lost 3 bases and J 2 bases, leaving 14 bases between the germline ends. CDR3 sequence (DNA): TGTGCCAGCTCACCCGAGTCGGGTTTCACCTACAATGAGCAGTTCTTC. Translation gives CASSPESGFTYNEQFF.

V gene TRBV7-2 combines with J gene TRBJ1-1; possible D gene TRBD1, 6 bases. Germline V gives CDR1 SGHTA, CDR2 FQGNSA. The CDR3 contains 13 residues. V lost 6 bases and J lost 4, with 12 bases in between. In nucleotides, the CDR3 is TGTGCCAGCAGTCAGGGGAGTTTCACTGAAGCTTTCTTT. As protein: CASSQGSFTEAFF.

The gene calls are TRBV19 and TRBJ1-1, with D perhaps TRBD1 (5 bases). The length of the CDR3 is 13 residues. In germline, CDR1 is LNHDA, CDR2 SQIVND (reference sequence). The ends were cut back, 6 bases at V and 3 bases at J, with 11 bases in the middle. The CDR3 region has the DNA TGTGCCAGTAGGAAACAGGCACACACTGAAGCTTTCTTT. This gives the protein CASRKQAHTEAFF.

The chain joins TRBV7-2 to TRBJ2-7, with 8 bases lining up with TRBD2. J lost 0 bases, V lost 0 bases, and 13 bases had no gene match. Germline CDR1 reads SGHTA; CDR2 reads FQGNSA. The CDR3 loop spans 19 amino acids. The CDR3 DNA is TGTGCCAGCAGCTTAGCGCGGGCGGGGGGCCATGGGAGCTCCTACGAGCAGTACTTC. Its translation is CASSLARAGGHGSSYEQYF.

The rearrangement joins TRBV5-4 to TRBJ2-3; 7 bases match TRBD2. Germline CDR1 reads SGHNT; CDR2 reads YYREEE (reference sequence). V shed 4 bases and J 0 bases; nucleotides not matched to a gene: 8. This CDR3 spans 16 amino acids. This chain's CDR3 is CASSLARGDSTDTQYF. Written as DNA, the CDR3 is TGTGCCAGCAGCCTGGCTCGGGGGGATAGCACAGATACGCAGTATTTT.

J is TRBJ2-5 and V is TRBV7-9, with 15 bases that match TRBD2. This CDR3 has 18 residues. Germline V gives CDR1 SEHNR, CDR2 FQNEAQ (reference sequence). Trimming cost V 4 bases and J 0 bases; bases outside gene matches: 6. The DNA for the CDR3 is TGTGCCAGCAGCTCCCGGACTAGCGGGGGGGCCTACCAAGAGACCCAGTACTTC. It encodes CASSSRTSGGAYQETQYF.

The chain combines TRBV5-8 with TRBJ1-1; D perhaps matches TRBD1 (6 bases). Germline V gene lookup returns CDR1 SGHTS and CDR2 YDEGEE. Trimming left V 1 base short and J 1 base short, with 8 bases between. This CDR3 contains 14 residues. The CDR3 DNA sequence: TGTGCCAGCAGCTTGCGCAGGGGGAACACTGAAGCTTTCTTT. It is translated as CASSLRRGNTEAFF.

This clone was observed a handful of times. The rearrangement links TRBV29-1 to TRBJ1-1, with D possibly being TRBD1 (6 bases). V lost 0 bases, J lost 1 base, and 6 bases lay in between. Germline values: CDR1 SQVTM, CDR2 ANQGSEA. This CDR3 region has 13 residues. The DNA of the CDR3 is TGCAGCGTTGAAGACAGGGGGAACACTGAAGCTTTCTTT. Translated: CSVEDRGNTEAFF.

The CDR3 reads CASNIAGVAYNEQFF. For the CDR3, the DNA is TGTGCCAGCAACATAGCGGGGGTCGCCTACAATGAGCAGTTCTTC. The genes are TRBV28 and TRBJ2-1; 9 bases fit TRBD2. Unmatched junction bases numbered 6, after V lost 7 bases and J lost 2 bases. CDR3 length: 15 amino acids. Germline CDR1 reads MDHEN; CDR2 reads SYDVKM.

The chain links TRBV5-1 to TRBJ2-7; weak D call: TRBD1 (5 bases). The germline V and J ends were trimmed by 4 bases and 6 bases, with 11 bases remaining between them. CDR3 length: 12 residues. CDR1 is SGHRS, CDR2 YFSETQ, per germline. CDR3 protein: CASSLGQGEQYF. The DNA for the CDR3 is TGCGCCAGCAGCCTAGGGCAGGGCGAGCAGTACTTC.

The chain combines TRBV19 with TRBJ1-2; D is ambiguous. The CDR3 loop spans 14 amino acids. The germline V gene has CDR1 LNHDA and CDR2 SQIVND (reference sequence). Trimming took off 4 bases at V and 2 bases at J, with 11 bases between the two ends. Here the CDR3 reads CASSRAYSNYGYTF. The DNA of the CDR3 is TGTGCCAGTAGTAGGGCGTACTCCAACTATGGCTACACCTTC. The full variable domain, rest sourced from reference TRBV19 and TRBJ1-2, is DGGITQSPKYLFRKEGQNVTLSCEQNLNHDAMYWYRQDPGQGLRLIYYSQIVNDFQKGDIAEGYSVSREKKESFPLTVTSAQKNPTAFYLCASSRAYSNYGYTFGSGTRLTVV.

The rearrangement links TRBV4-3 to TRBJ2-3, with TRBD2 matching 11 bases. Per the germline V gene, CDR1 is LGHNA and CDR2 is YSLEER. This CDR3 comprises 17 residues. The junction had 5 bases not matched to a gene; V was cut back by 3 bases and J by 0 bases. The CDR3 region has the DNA TGCGCCAGCAGCCAGCTAGCGGGGGGCCATAGCACAGATACGCAGTATTTT. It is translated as CASSQLAGGHSTDTQYF.

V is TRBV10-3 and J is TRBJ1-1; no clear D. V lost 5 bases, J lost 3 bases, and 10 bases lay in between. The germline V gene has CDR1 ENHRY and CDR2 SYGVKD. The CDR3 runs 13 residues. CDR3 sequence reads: CAISSHLDTEAFF. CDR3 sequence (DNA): TGTGCCATCAGTTCGCACTTAGACACTGAAGCTTTCTTT.

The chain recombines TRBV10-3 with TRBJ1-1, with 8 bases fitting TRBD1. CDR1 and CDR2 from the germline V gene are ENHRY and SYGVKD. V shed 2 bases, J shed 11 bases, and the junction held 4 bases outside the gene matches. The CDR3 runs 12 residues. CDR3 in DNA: TGTGCCATCAGTGAGGGACAGGGACGGGCTTTCTTT. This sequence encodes CAISEGQGRAFF.

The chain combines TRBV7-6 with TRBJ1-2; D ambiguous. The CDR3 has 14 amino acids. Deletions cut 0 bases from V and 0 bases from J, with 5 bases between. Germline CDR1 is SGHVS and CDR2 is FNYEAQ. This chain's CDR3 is CASSLAATNYGYTF. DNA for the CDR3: TGTGCCAGCAGCTTAGCGGCCACTAACTATGGCTACACCTTC.

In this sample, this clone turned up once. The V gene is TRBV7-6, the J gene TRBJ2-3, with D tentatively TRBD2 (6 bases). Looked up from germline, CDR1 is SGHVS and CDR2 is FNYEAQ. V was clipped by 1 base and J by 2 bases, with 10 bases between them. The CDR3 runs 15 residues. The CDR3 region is CASSLGTTPTDTQYF. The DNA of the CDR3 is TGTGCCAGCAGCTTAGGGACTACCCCCACAGATACGCAGTATTTT.

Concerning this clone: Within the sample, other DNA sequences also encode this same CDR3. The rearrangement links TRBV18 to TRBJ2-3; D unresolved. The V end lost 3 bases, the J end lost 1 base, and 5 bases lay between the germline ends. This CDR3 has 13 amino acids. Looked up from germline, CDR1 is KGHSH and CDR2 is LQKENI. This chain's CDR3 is CASSPLRTDTQYF. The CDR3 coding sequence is TGTGCCAGCTCACCCCTACGCACAGATACGCAGTATTTT.

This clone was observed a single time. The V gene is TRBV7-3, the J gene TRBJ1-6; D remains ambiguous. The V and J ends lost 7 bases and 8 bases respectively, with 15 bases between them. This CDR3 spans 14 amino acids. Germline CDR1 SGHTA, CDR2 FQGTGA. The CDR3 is CASTAYPGDSPLHF. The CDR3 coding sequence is TGTGCCAGCACCGCATACCCCGGGGATTCACCCCTCCACTTT.

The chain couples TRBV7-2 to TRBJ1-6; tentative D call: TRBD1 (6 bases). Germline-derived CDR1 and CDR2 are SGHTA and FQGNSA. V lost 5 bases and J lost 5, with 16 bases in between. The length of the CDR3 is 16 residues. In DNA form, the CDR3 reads TGTGCCAGCAGCCCCCGAGCAGGGGTCAATAATTCACCCCTCCACTTT. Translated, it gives CASSPRAGVNNSPLHF.

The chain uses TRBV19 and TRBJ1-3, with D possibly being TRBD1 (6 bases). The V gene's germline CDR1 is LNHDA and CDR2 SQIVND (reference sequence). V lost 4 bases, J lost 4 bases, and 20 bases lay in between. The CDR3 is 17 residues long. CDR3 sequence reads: CASSTIFQTGTGNTIYF. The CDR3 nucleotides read TGTGCCAGTAGTACGATTTTCCAGACAGGTACCGGAAACACCATATATTTT.

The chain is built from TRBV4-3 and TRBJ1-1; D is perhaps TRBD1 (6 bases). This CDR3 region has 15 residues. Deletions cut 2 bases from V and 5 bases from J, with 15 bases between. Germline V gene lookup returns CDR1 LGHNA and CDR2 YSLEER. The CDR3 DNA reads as TGCGCCAGCAGCCAACGCAGGGGCTTCGGGACTGAAGCTTTCTTT. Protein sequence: CASSQRRGFGTEAFF.